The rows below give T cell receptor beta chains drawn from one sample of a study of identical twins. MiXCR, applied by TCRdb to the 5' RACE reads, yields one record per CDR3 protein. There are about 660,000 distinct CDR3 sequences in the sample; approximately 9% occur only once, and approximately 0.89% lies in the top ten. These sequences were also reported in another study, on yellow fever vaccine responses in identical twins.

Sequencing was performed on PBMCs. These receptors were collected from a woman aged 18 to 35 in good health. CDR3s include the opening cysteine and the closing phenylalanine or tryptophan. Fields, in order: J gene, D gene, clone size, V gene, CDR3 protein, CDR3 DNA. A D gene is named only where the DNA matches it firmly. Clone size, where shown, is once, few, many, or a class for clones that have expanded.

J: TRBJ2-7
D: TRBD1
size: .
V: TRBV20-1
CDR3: CSARDLGTAYEQYF
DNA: TGCAGTGCTAGAGATTTGGGGACAGCTTACGAGCAGTACTTC

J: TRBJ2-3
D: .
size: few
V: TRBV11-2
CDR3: CASSLITGPDTQYF
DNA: TGTGCCAGCAGCTTAATCACAGGGCCAGATACGCAGTATTTT

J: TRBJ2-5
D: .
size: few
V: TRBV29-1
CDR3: CSVAWGIRETQYF
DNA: TGCAGCGTCGCCTGGGGAATTCGGGAGACCCAGTACTTC

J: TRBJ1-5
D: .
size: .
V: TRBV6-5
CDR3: CASSYSQVPGLQPQHF
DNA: TGTGCCAGCAGTTACTCGCAGGTACCAGGGCTCCAGCCCCAGCATTTT

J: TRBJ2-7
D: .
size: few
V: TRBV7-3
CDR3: CASSLQRGSEQYF
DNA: TGTGCCAGCAGCTTACAACGGGGTTCCGAGCAGTACTTC

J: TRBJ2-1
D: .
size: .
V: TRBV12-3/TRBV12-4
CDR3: CASSSTGTEQFF
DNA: TGTGCCAGCAGTTCGACCGGGACCGAGCAGTTCTTC

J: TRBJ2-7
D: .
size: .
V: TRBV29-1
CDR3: CSVDDSYEQYF
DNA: TGCAGCGTTGATGACAGCTACGAGCAGTACTTC

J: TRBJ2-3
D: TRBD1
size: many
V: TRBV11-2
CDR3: CASSLWDSSTDTQYF
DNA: TGTGCCAGCAGCTTATGGGACAGCAGCACAGATACGCAGTATTTT

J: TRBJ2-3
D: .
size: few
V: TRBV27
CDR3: CASSPKLGRDTQYF
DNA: TGTGCCAGCAGTCCAAAGCTAGGCAGGGATACGCAGTATTTT

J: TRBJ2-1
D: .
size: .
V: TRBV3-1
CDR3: CASSQVRRGVEQFF
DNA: TGTGCCAGCAGCCAAGTTCGTAGAGGGGTTGAGCAGTTCTTC

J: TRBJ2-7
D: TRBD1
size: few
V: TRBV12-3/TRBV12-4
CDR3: CASSSGQGRSYEQYF
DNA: TGTGCCAGCAGTTCGGGACAGGGGAGAAGCTACGAGCAGTACTTC

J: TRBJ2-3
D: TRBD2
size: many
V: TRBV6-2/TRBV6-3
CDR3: CASTETSGRAGGDTQYF
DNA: TGTGCCAGCACCGAGACTAGCGGGAGGGCCGGTGGAGATACGCAGTATTTT

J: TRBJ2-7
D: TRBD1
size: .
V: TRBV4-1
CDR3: CASSGDRAPAYEQYF
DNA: TGCGCCAGCAGCGGAGACAGGGCCCCCGCCTACGAGCAGTACTTC

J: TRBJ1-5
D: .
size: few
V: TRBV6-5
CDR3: CASSYGVVGQPQHF
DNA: TGTGCCAGCAGTTACGGGGTTGTGGGTCAGCCCCAGCATTTT

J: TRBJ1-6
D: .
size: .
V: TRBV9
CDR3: CASSGLQMYSPLHF
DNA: TGTGCCAGCAGCGGACTCCAGATGTACTCACCCCTCCACTTT

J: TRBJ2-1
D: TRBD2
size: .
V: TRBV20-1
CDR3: CSARGKTSGFNNEQFF
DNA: TGCAGTGCTAGAGGCAAAACTAGCGGCTTTAACAATGAGCAGTTCTTC

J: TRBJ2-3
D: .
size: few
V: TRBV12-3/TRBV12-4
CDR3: CASGNSRGPHTDTQYF
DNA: TGTGCCAGCGGAAACTCGCGGGGGCCTCACACAGATACGCAGTATTTT

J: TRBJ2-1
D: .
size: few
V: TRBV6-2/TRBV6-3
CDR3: CASTERNEQFF
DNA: TGTGCCAGCACCGAACGGAATGAGCAGTTCTTC

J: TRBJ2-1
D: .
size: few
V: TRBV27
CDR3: CASRHWEAYNEQFF
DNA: TGTGCCAGCAGACACTGGGAGGCGTACAATGAGCAGTTCTTC

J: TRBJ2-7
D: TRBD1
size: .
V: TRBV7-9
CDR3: CASSSKGQGSYEQYF
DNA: TGTGCCAGCAGCAGTAAGGGACAGGGTTCCTACGAGCAGTACTTC

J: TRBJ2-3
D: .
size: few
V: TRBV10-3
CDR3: CAISEADTQYF
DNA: TGTGCCATCAGTGAGGCGGATACGCAGTATTTT

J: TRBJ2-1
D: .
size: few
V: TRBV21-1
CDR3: CTSRDRENGSYNEQFF
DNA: TGTACCAGCAGGGACAGAGAAAACGGGTCCTACAATGAGCAGTTCTTC

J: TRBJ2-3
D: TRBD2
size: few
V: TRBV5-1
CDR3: CASSLVPAGTTDTQYF
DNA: TGCGCCAGCAGCTTGGTCCCAGCGGGAACCACAGATACGCAGTATTTT

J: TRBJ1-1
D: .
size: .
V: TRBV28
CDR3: CASSLPSAAGEAFF
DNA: TGTGCCAGCAGTTTACCATCGGCTGCGGGTGAAGCTTTCTTT

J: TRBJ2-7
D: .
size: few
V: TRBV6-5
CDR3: CASSYSARAYEQYF
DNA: TGTGCCAGCAGTTACTCGGCGAGAGCCTACGAGCAGTACTTC

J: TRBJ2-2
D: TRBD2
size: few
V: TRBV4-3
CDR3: CASSQRLAGELANTGELFF
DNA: TGCGCCAGCAGCCAACGACTAGCGGGAGAGCTCGCGAACACCGGGGAGCTGTTTTTT

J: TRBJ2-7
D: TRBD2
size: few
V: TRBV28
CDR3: CASSFPRTSGASYEQYF
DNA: TGTGCCAGCAGTTTCCCCCGGACTAGCGGGGCCTCCTACGAGCAGTACTTC

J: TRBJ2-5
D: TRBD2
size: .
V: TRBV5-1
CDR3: CASSLAAGGPGETQYF
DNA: TGCGCCAGCAGCTTGGCAGCGGGAGGGCCGGGAGAGACCCAGTACTTC

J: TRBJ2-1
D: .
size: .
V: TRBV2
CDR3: CASSEIGQFF
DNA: TGTGCCAGCAGTGAAATAGGGCAGTTCTTC

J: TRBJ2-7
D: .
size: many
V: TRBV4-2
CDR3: CASSQEGDGSSYEQYF
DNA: TGTGCCAGCAGCCAAGAAGGGGACGGTAGCTCCTACGAGCAGTACTTC

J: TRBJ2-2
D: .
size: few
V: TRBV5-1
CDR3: CASSLALGGDTGELFF
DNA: TGCGCCAGCAGCTTGGCCCTAGGGGGTGACACCGGGGAGCTGTTTTTT

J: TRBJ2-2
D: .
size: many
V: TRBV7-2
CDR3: CASSTYTGELFF
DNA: TGTGCCAGCAGCACCTACACCGGGGAGCTGTTTTTT

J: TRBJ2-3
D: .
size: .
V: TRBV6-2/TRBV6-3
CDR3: CASSQQGGYTDTQYF
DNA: TGTGCCAGCAGCCAACAGGGCGGGTACACAGATACGCAGTATTTT

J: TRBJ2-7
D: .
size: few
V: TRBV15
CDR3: CATSRVTHYEQYF
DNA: TGTGCCACCAGCAGAGTTACGCACTACGAGCAGTACTTC

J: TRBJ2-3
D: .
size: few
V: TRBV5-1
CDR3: CASSLRLADTQYF
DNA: TGCGCCAGCAGCTTGCGGTTGGCAGATACGCAGTATTTT

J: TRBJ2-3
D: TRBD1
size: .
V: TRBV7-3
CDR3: CASSASTGASTDTQYF
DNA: TGTGCCAGCAGCGCTTCGACAGGGGCTAGCACAGATACGCAGTATTTT

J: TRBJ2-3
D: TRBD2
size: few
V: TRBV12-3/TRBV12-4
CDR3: CASSFQLADSADTQYF
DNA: TGTGCCAGCAGTTTTCAACTAGCGGACTCGGCAGATACGCAGTATTTT

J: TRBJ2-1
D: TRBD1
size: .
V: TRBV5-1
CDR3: CASSLAQVRTGYNEQFF
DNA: TGCGCCAGCAGCTTGGCCCAAGTTAGGACAGGGTACAATGAGCAGTTCTTC

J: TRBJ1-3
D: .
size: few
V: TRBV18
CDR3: CASSPTREVAGNTIYF
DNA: TGTGCCAGCTCACCTACCAGGGAAGTCGCTGGAAACACCATATATTTT

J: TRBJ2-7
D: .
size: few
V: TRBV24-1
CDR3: CATSAAGLESLEQYF
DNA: TGTGCCACCAGTGCCGCGGGACTCGAATCCCTGGAGCAGTACTTC

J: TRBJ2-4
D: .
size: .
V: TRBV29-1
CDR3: CSVGQSKNIQYF
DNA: TGCAGCGTTGGACAGTCGAAAAACATTCAGTACTTC

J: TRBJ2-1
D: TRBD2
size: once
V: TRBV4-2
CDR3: CASSQGTSRNEQFF
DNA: TGTGCCAGCAGCCAAGGGACTAGCAGGAATGAGCAGTTCTTC

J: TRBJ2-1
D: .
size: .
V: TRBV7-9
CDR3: CASSSQYNEQFF
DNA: TGTGCCAGCAGCTCCCAGTACAATGAGCAGTTCTTC

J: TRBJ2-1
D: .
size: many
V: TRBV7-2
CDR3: CASGGSEQFF
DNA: TGTGCCAGCGGGGGGTCTGAGCAGTTCTTC